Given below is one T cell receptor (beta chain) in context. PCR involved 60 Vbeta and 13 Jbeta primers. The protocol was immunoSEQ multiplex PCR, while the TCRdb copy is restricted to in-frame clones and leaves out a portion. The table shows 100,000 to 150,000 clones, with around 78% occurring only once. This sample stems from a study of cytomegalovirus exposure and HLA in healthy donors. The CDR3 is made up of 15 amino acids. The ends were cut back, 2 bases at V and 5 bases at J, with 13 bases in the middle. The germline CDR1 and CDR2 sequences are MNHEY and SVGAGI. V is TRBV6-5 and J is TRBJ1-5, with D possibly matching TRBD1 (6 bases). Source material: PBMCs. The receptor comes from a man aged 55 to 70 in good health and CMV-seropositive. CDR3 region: CASSYDGDIYQPQHF. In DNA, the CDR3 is TGTGCCAGCAGTTACGACGGGGACATTTATCAGCCCCAGCATTTT.